This T cell receptor (beta chain) was captured by sequencing in a study of T cells in narcolepsy. The CDR3 is made up of 9 amino acids. TCRdb keeps only in-frame clones here, not all; method: immunoSEQ multiplex PCR. This sample has tens of thousands of clones, with around 85% found just once. Sequenced: CD45RA- memory CD4+ T cells from PBMCs. The chain carries TRBV12-1 and TRBJ2-1. TRBV12-1 is termed a pseudogene. The clonotype comes from a human donor with narcolepsy. CDR3 region: CASDPPPFF. CDR3 in DNA: TGTGCCAGCGACCCCCCCCCGTTCTTC.